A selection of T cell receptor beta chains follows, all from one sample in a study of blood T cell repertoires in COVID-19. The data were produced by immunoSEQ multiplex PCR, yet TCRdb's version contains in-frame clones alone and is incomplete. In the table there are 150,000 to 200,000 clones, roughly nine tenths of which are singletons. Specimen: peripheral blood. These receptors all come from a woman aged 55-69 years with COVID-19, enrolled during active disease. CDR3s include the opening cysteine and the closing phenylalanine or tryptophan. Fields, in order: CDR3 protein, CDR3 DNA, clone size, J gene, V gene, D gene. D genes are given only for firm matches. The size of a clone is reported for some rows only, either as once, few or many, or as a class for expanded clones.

CDR3aa: CASVLGGFGTEAFF
CDR3nt: TGTGCCAGTGTTTTGGGAGGCTTCGGCACTGAAGCTTTCTTT
abundance: once
j_gene: TRBJ1-1
v_gene: TRBV6-5
d_gene: .

CDR3aa: CASTTTGGVNGYTF
CDR3nt: TGCGCCAGCACTACGACAGGGGGCGTGAATGGCTACACCTTC
abundance: .
j_gene: TRBJ1-2
v_gene: TRBV5-1
d_gene: TRBD1

CDR3aa: CASSSSGSETQYF
CDR3nt: TGTGCCAGCAGTTCCTCAGGGAGCGAGACCCAGTACTTC
abundance: .
j_gene: TRBJ2-5
v_gene: TRBV6-5
d_gene: .

CDR3aa: CASSQGRPVFGYEQYF
CDR3nt: TGCGCCAGCAGCCAAGGGAGACCGGTATTCGGTTACGAGCAGTACTTC
abundance: .
j_gene: TRBJ2-7
v_gene: TRBV4-3
d_gene: .

CDR3aa: CASSTTGTSGYEQYF
CDR3nt: TGTGCCAGCAGCACCACCGGGACTAGCGGCTACGAGCAGTACTTC
abundance: few
j_gene: TRBJ2-7
v_gene: TRBV7-2
d_gene: TRBD2

CDR3aa: CAISESGTGIPYEQYF
CDR3nt: TGTGCCATCAGTGAGTCCGGGACAGGGATTCCATACGAGCAGTACTTC
abundance: .
j_gene: TRBJ2-7
v_gene: TRBV10-3
d_gene: TRBD1

CDR3aa: CASSFPGQGNTEAFF
CDR3nt: TGTGCCAGCAGCTTTCCGGGACAGGGGAACACTGAAGCTTTCTTT
abundance: .
j_gene: TRBJ1-1
v_gene: TRBV6-2/TRBV6-3
d_gene: TRBD1

CDR3aa: CATSDPQGVVGTGYTF
CDR3nt: TGTGCCACCAGTGACCCCCAGGGGGTGGTTGGAACTGGCTACACCTTC
abundance: .
j_gene: TRBJ1-2
v_gene: TRBV24-1
d_gene: TRBD1

CDR3aa: CASSRTGDHGYTF
CDR3nt: TGTGCCAGCAGTAGGACAGGAGATCATGGCTACACCTTC
abundance: .
j_gene: TRBJ1-2
v_gene: TRBV12-3/TRBV12-4
d_gene: TRBD1

CDR3aa: CASRASSGGPYEQYF
CDR3nt: TGTGCCAGCAGAGCCTCTAGCGGGGGGCCCTACGAGCAGTACTTC
abundance: few
j_gene: TRBJ2-7
v_gene: TRBV7-3
d_gene: TRBD2

CDR3aa: CASSLKESQYF
CDR3nt: TGTGCCAGCAGCTTAAAAGAGAGCCAGTACTTC
abundance: .
j_gene: TRBJ2-5
v_gene: TRBV7-2
d_gene: .

CDR3aa: CASSYLSSGSYEQYF
CDR3nt: TGTGCCAGCAGTTACTTGTCTAGCGGTTCTTACGAGCAGTACTTC
abundance: .
j_gene: TRBJ2-7
v_gene: TRBV6-6
d_gene: TRBD2

CDR3aa: CASNRGGTYGYTF
CDR3nt: TGTGCCAGCAACAGGGGTGGGACCTATGGCTACACCTTC
abundance: few
j_gene: TRBJ1-2
v_gene: TRBV9
d_gene: TRBD1

CDR3aa: CASSQNREFGTDTQYF
CDR3nt: TGTGCCAGCAGCCAAAACAGGGAGTTCGGGACAGATACGCAGTATTTT
abundance: .
j_gene: TRBJ2-3
v_gene: TRBV3-1/TRBV3-2
d_gene: .

CDR3aa: CASSEDRSSGNTIYF
CDR3nt: TGTGCCAGCAGCGAAGACAGGTCCTCTGGAAACACCATATATTTT
abundance: .
j_gene: TRBJ1-3
v_gene: TRBV7-6
d_gene: .

CDR3aa: CASSQSNLYSGELFF
CDR3nt: TGTGCCAGCAGTCAGTCGAACCTTTATTCCGGGGAGCTGTTTTTT
abundance: .
j_gene: TRBJ2-2
v_gene: TRBV6-5
d_gene: .

CDR3aa: CASSLESGTGGVEQFF
CDR3nt: TGTGCCAGCAGCTTAGAATCGGGGACAGGGGGCGTTGAGCAGTTCTTC
abundance: .
j_gene: TRBJ2-1
v_gene: TRBV7-2
d_gene: TRBD1

CDR3aa: CASSANQRLAGGGETQYF
CDR3nt: TGTGCCAGCAGCGCGAACCAACGACTAGCGGGAGGCGGGGAGACCCAGTACTTC
abundance: .
j_gene: TRBJ2-5
v_gene: TRBV9
d_gene: TRBD2

CDR3aa: CASQRQGNQETQYF
CDR3nt: TGTGCCAGCCAGAGGCAGGGAAATCAAGAGACCCAGTACTTC
abundance: .
j_gene: TRBJ2-5
v_gene: TRBV14
d_gene: .

CDR3aa: CASSPTFARLKNIQYF
CDR3nt: TGTGCCAGCAGTCCCACCTTTGCTAGACTCAAAAACATTCAGTACTTC
abundance: .
j_gene: TRBJ2-4
v_gene: TRBV28
d_gene: .

CDR3aa: CASSSRLAGFYEQYF
CDR3nt: TGTGCCAGCAGCTCACGACTAGCGGGGTTCTACGAGCAGTACTTC
abundance: .
j_gene: TRBJ2-7
v_gene: TRBV5-5
d_gene: TRBD2

CDR3aa: CSASDREKLFF
CDR3nt: TGCAGTGCTTCGGACAGGGAAAAACTGTTTTTT
abundance: .
j_gene: TRBJ1-4
v_gene: TRBV20-1
d_gene: TRBD1

CDR3aa: CASSLYGSLNEQFF
CDR3nt: TGTGCCAGCAGCTTATATGGGAGCTTGAATGAGCAGTTCTTC
abundance: .
j_gene: TRBJ2-1
v_gene: TRBV7-2
d_gene: .

CDR3aa: CASSFLSGPTNEKLFF
CDR3nt: TGTGCCAGCAGTTTCCTAAGTGGGCCAACTAATGAAAAACTGTTTTTT
abundance: .
j_gene: TRBJ1-4
v_gene: TRBV27
d_gene: .

CDR3aa: CASSWEGGPVGTQYF
CDR3nt: TGTGCCAGCAGCTGGGAGGGAGGGCCCGTGGGTACGCAGTATTTT
abundance: .
j_gene: TRBJ2-3
v_gene: TRBV5-6
d_gene: TRBD2

CDR3aa: CASSRPDRNTEAFF
CDR3nt: TGCGCCAGCAGCCGACCGGACAGGAACACTGAAGCTTTCTTT
abundance: .
j_gene: TRBJ1-1
v_gene: TRBV5-1
d_gene: .

CDR3aa: CASSYSWDWINSPLHF
CDR3nt: TGTGCCAGCAGTTACTCTTGGGACTGGATTAATTCACCCCTCCACTTT
abundance: .
j_gene: TRBJ1-6
v_gene: TRBV6-5
d_gene: .

CDR3aa: CASSLAWGTSGRETQYF
CDR3nt: TGCGCCAGCAGCTTGGCCTGGGGGACTAGCGGGAGGGAGACCCAGTACTTC
abundance: .
j_gene: TRBJ2-5
v_gene: TRBV5-1
d_gene: TRBD2

CDR3aa: CATGTGDLQPQHF
CDR3nt: TGTGCCACGGGGACAGGGGATCTTCAGCCCCAGCATTTT
abundance: .
j_gene: TRBJ1-5
v_gene: TRBV15
d_gene: TRBD1

CDR3aa: CASSLQDRPSYEQYF
CDR3nt: TGTGCCAGCAGCTTACAGGACAGGCCCTCCTACGAGCAGTACTTC
abundance: .
j_gene: TRBJ2-7
v_gene: TRBV5-4
d_gene: TRBD1

CDR3aa: CASATGNADTQYF
CDR3nt: TGTGCCAGCGCGACAGGGAATGCAGATACGCAGTATTTT
abundance: once
j_gene: TRBJ2-3
v_gene: TRBV12-3/TRBV12-4
d_gene: TRBD1

CDR3aa: CASHVEGTMNTEAFF
CDR3nt: TGTGCCAGCCACGTGGAGGGAACCATGAACACTGAAGCTTTCTTT
abundance: .
j_gene: TRBJ1-1
v_gene: TRBV6-5
d_gene: .

CDR3aa: CASSFGQWNYGYTF
CDR3nt: TGTGCCAGCAGTTTTGGACAGTGGAACTATGGCTACACCTTC
abundance: .
j_gene: TRBJ1-2
v_gene: TRBV28
d_gene: .

CDR3aa: CASSPPGGSYEQYF
CDR3nt: TGTGCCAGCAGCCCCCCGGGGGGCTCCTACGAGCAGTACTTC
abundance: .
j_gene: TRBJ2-7
v_gene: TRBV6-5
d_gene: TRBD2

CDR3aa: CASSVFAREEHGYTF
CDR3nt: TGTGCCAGCAGCGTATTTGCGCGGGAAGAACATGGCTACACCTTC
abundance: .
j_gene: TRBJ1-2
v_gene: TRBV9
d_gene: .

CDR3aa: CASSLMRGGYTF
CDR3nt: TGTGCCAGCAGTTTGATGCGGGGAGGCTACACCTTC
abundance: .
j_gene: TRBJ1-2
v_gene: TRBV28
d_gene: .

CDR3aa: CASSLTGQPQHF
CDR3nt: TGTGCCAGCAGCCTCACGGGGCAGCCCCAGCATTTT
abundance: .
j_gene: TRBJ1-5
v_gene: TRBV7-2
d_gene: .

CDR3aa: CASSLEGQGYNEQFF
CDR3nt: TGTGCCAGCAGCTTAGAGGGACAGGGGTACAATGAGCAGTTCTTC
abundance: .
j_gene: TRBJ2-1
v_gene: TRBV13
d_gene: TRBD1

CDR3aa: CARTRDSPYGYTF
CDR3nt: TGTGCCAGAACCCGGGACAGCCCTTATGGCTACACCTTC
abundance: .
j_gene: TRBJ1-2
v_gene: TRBV2
d_gene: TRBD1

CDR3aa: CARARSLTSLSSYNEQFF
CDR3nt: TGTGCCAGAGCTCGATCACTTACTAGTTTGAGTTCCTACAATGAGCAGTTCTTC
abundance: .
j_gene: TRBJ2-1
v_gene: TRBV5-3
d_gene: .

CDR3aa: CASSHSDRSSYEQYF
CDR3nt: TGTGCCAGCAGCCATTCTGACAGGAGCTCCTACGAGCAGTACTTC
abundance: .
j_gene: TRBJ2-7
v_gene: TRBV4-2
d_gene: .

CDR3aa: CASSLSPGFSSYNEQFF
CDR3nt: TGTGCCAGCAGTTTATCTCCCGGGTTCAGCTCCTACAATGAGCAGTTCTTC
abundance: .
j_gene: TRBJ2-1
v_gene: TRBV27
d_gene: .

CDR3aa: CASSLSSGEQYF
CDR3nt: TGTGCCAGCAGTTTGAGTAGCGGAGAGCAGTACTTC
abundance: .
j_gene: TRBJ2-7
v_gene: TRBV12-3/TRBV12-4
d_gene: .

CDR3aa: CASRPGQGVTDTQYF
CDR3nt: TGTGCCAGCAGACCCGGACAGGGGGTGACAGATACGCAGTATTTT
abundance: .
j_gene: TRBJ2-3
v_gene: TRBV2
d_gene: TRBD1

CDR3aa: CAWRQGLSYEQYF
CDR3nt: TGTGCCTGGCGACAGGGCCTCTCCTACGAGCAGTACTTC
abundance: .
j_gene: TRBJ2-7
v_gene: TRBV30
d_gene: TRBD1

CDR3aa: CASSLRLAGDQEQFF
CDR3nt: TGTGCCAGCAGCTTAAGACTAGCGGGAGACCAAGAGCAGTTCTTC
abundance: .
j_gene: TRBJ2-1
v_gene: TRBV13
d_gene: TRBD2

CDR3aa: CASSLQGAGNTIYF
CDR3nt: TGTGCCAGCAGCCTTCAGGGCGCTGGAAACACCATATATTTT
abundance: few
j_gene: TRBJ1-3
v_gene: TRBV11-2
d_gene: .

CDR3aa: CASSLGVAETQYF
CDR3nt: TGCGCCAGCAGCTTGGGGGTAGCGGAGACCCAGTACTTC
abundance: once
j_gene: TRBJ2-5
v_gene: TRBV5-1
d_gene: .

CDR3aa: CASSQETAQYF
CDR3nt: TGTGCCAGCAGCCAAGAAACGGCGCAGTATTTT
abundance: .
j_gene: TRBJ2-3
v_gene: TRBV4-2
d_gene: .

CDR3aa: CASSPRRVLSGNTIYF
CDR3nt: TGTGCCAGCAGCCCCCGCCGGGTCCTCTCTGGAAACACCATATATTTT
abundance: .
j_gene: TRBJ1-3
v_gene: TRBV11-2
d_gene: .

CDR3aa: CASSGGRAGEQYF
CDR3nt: TGCGCCAGCAGCGGCGGGAGGGCCGGTGAGCAGTACTTC
abundance: .
j_gene: TRBJ2-7
v_gene: TRBV5-1
d_gene: TRBD2

CDR3aa: CASSTGGRALGNEQFF
CDR3nt: TGTGCCAGTAGCACTGGCGGGAGGGCCTTGGGGAATGAGCAGTTCTTC
abundance: once
j_gene: TRBJ2-1
v_gene: TRBV19
d_gene: TRBD2

CDR3aa: CASSELTSGRPNTGELFF
CDR3nt: TGTGCCAGCAGTGAATTGACTAGCGGGAGGCCGAACACCGGGGAGCTGTTTTTT
abundance: .
j_gene: TRBJ2-2
v_gene: TRBV2
d_gene: TRBD2

CDR3aa: CAWRYGVGTDTQYF
CDR3nt: TGTGCCTGGAGGTACGGGGTTGGCACAGATACGCAGTATTTT
abundance: .
j_gene: TRBJ2-3
v_gene: TRBV30
d_gene: .

CDR3aa: CASRIKDSFTDTQYF
CDR3nt: TGTGCCAGCAGGATCAAAGACAGCTTCACAGATACGCAGTATTTT
abundance: .
j_gene: TRBJ2-3
v_gene: TRBV7-2
d_gene: .